This entry lists 17 T cell receptor beta chains sequenced from one sample in a study of blood T cell repertoires in COVID-19. Method: immunoSEQ multiplex PCR; TCRdb's copy keeps in-frame clones and lacks some. The table lists about 83,000 clones, 70% to 90% of them singletons. What was sequenced was peripheral blood. Receptor source: a man aged 80 or over with active or convalescent COVID-19.

This clone came up a few times. V gene TRBV11-3 combines with J gene TRBJ1-3; D remains ambiguous. The CDR3 covers 13 residues. From germline, CDR1 is SGHNT and CDR2 YENEEA. Trimming pared 2 bases from V and 3 bases from J, leaving 5 bases between. CDR3 protein: CASSLRGGNTIYF. CDR3 in DNA: TGTGCCAGCAGCTTACGGGGTGGAAACACCATATATTTT.

V usage is TRBV5-1 and J usage is TRBJ1-1; 11 bases line up with TRBD1. The length of the CDR3 is 16 residues. V lost 4 bases, J lost 4 bases, and 9 bases stayed unmatched. Per germline, CDR1 SGHRS and CDR2 YFSETQ. This CDR3 reads CASSPGQGARPTEAFF. Written as DNA, the CDR3 is TGCGCCAGCAGCCCCGGACAGGGGGCGCGTCCCACTGAAGCTTTCTTT. The entire variable domain, with the rest obtained from reference TRBV5-1 and TRBJ1-1, is as follows: KAGVTQTPRYLIKTRGQQVTLSCSPISGHRSVSWYQQTPGQGLQFLFEYFSETQRNKGNFPGRFSGRQFSNSRSEMNVSTLELGDSALYLCASSPGQGARPTEAFFGQGTRLTVV.

This clone was seen a handful of times. V usage is TRBV18 and J usage is TRBJ1-3, with D perhaps TRBD1 (6 bases). The germline V and J ends were trimmed by 3 bases and 0 bases, with 15 bases remaining between them. Germline V gives CDR1 KGHSH, CDR2 LQKENI. The length of the CDR3 is 17 residues. The CDR3 region has the DNA TGTGCCAGCTCACCGTTGGACAGCCTCACCTCTGGAAACACCATATATTTT. Translated, it gives CASSPLDSLTSGNTIYF. The variable domain in full, completed from reference TRBV18 and TRBJ1-3, reads NAGVMQNPRHLVRRRGQEARLRCSPMKGHSHVYWYRQLPEEGLKFMVYLQKENIIDESGMPKERFSAEFPKEGPSILRIQQVVRGDSAAYFCASSPLDSLTSGNTIYFGEGSWLTVV.

This chain uses TRBV12-5 with TRBJ1-4; the D gene is possibly TRBD1 (6 bases). The ends were cut back, 1 base at V and 3 bases at J, with 6 bases in the middle. The CDR3 length is 14 residues. CDR1 and CDR2 (germline): LGHNT, FRNRAP. DNA of the CDR3: TGTGCTAGTGGTTTGGGGACAGCTAATGAAAAACTGTTTTTT. Encoded protein: CASGLGTANEKLFF.

The V and J genes are TRBV29-1 and TRBJ2-1, with D unclear. This CDR3 has 10 residues. V shed 6 bases and J shed 8 bases, with 8 bases lying between them. CDR1 is SQVTM and CDR2 is ANQGSEA in the germline V gene. CDR3: CSVRFHEQFF. CDR3 nucleotide sequence: TGCAGCGTCAGATTCCATGAGCAGTTCTTC.

This chain connects TRBV9 to TRBJ1-1; D is undetermined. Per the germline V gene, CDR1 is SGDLS and CDR2 is YYNGEE. Trimming removed 0 bases at V and 0 bases at J, with 3 bases between. This CDR3 has 13 residues. DNA for the CDR3: TGTGCCAGCAGCGTAGTCATGAACACTGAAGCTTTCTTT. Amino acid sequence: CASSVVMNTEAFF.

The V and J genes are TRBV7-8 and TRBJ1-1, with D maybe TRBD1 (6 bases). Germline CDR1 SGHVS, CDR2 FQNEAQ. The CDR3 consists of 13 residues. Deletions cut 5 bases from V and 4 bases from J, with 11 bases between. The CDR3 loop is CASSHRRGTEAFF. CDR3 nucleotides: TGTGCCAGCAGCCACCGCAGGGGCACTGAAGCTTTCTTT.

This chain connects TRBV5-1 to TRBJ2-2, with D tentatively TRBD2 (6 bases). The CDR3 runs to 14 residues. CDR1 and CDR2 from the germline V gene are SGHRS and YFSETQ. V lost 3 bases and J 6 bases, leaving 12 bases between the germline ends. CDR3 sequence (DNA): TGCGCCAGCAGCTGGGACTCGGCCTCCGGGGAGCTGTTTTTT. Its protein is CASSWDSASGELFF.

This chain connects TRBV27 to TRBJ1-1, with D possibly matching TRBD1 (6 bases). Trimming left V 6 bases short and J 10 bases short, with 18 bases between. The CDR3 is 13 amino acids. Germline V gene sequence: CDR1 MNHEY, CDR2 SMNVEV (reference sequence). DNA of the CDR3: TGTGCCAGCAGAACACAGAGGACAGCACGAGCTTTCTTT. Amino acid sequence: CASRTQRTARAFF.

This chain connects TRBV18 to TRBJ1-2; possibly TRBD1 for D (6 bases). Trimming shortened V by 3 bases and J by 8 bases, and 19 bases separated the two germline ends. The CDR3 runs to 15 residues. Germline V gene lookup returns CDR1 KGHSH and CDR2 LQKENI. The CDR3 spells CASSPAGDRINGYTF. In DNA, the CDR3 is TGTGCCAGCTCACCCGCAGGAGACAGGATAAACGGCTACACCTTC.

The chain joins TRBV3-1 (or the pseudogene TRBV3-2) to TRBJ2-1; perhaps TRBD1 as D (5 bases). CDR1 and CDR2 from the germline V gene are LGHDT and YNNKEL (reference sequence). Trimming left V 1 base short and J 7 bases short, with 5 bases between. This CDR3 has 12 amino acids. CDR3 sequence reads: CASSQAGNEQFF. DNA for the CDR3: TGTGCCAGCAGCCAAGCAGGGAATGAGCAGTTCTTC.

The rearrangement links TRBV13 to TRBJ1-3; TRBD1 aligns across 7 bases. Germline lookup yields CDR1 PRHDT and CDR2 FYEKMQ (reference sequence). Trimming at V came to 3 bases and at J to 7 bases, leaving 15 bases not matched to a gene. The CDR3 contains 17 residues. The DNA for the CDR3 is TGTGCCAGCAGCTTTAGCCCGGGACAGCCGGAGGGGAACACCATATATTTT. Translation gives CASSFSPGQPEGNTIYF.

This clone was seen more than once but under ten times. The chain combines TRBV5-1 with TRBJ2-7; a weak D match, TRBD1 (6 bases). CDR1 and CDR2 (germline): SGHRS, YFSETQ. Trimming cost V 4 bases and J 5 bases, with 13 bases left between them. The CDR3 has 13 amino acids. The CDR3 DNA reads TGCGCCAGCAGCCAAACAGGGTTACACGAGCAGTACGTC. Residues: CASSQTGLHEQYV.

The rearrangement uses TRBV19 and TRBJ1-6; 11 bases align to TRBD1. CDR3 length: 16 residues. The germline V gene encodes CDR1 LNHDA and CDR2 SQIVND (reference sequence). The trim removed 1 base at V and 9 bases at J, leaving 5 bases unmatched. CDR3 in DNA: TGTGCCAGTAGTATAGGATCGGGACAGGGGGTTTCACCCCTCCACTTT. The encoded protein is CASSIGSGQGVSPLHF.

The V gene is TRBV11-2, the J gene TRBJ2-7; 7 positions match TRBD2. Trimming took 4 bases from V and 3 from J; bases not matched to a gene: 9. Germline assignment: CDR1 SGHAT and CDR2 FQNNGV. The CDR3 loop spans 15 amino acids. The CDR3 here is CASSSLGLVNYEQYV. The CDR3 DNA reads TGTGCCAGCAGCTCGTTAGGACTAGTGAACTACGAGCAGTACGTC.

This chain uses TRBV3-1 (or the pseudogene TRBV3-2) with TRBJ1-3, with TRBD1 matching over 8 bases. The V gene's germline CDR1 is LGHDT and CDR2 YNNKEL (reference sequence). The V gene end was trimmed by 3 bases and the J gene end by 8 bases; junction bases not matched to a gene: 6. The CDR3 is 14 amino acids. The CDR3 spells CASSQRQGSHTIYF. For the CDR3, the DNA is TGTGCCAGCAGCCAGAGACAGGGGAGCCACACCATATATTTT.

The chain uses TRBV5-1 and TRBJ1-6, with a tentative D call TRBD1 (5 bases). The CDR3 totals 13 residues. From germline, CDR1 is SGHRS and CDR2 YFSETQ. V was cut by 4 bases and J by 8 bases, with 10 bases left in between. The CDR3 coding sequence is TGCGCCAGCAGCGTGGAGGGGTATTCACCCCTCCACTTT. This encodes CASSVEGYSPLHF.